Below, 21 T cell receptor beta chains from the same sample are listed, as sequenced in a study of blood T cell repertoires in COVID-19. Profiled with immunoSEQ multiplex PCR; TCRdb holds only in-frame clones, not every one. In the table there are hundreds of thousands of clones, roughly 90% of which are singletons. The material sequenced was peripheral blood. The source of these receptors is a woman aged 25 to 39 with COVID-19, enrolled during active disease.

The CDR3 bases are TGTGCCAGCTCACCCGGACAGGGGAGGTCTGAAGCTTTCTTT. It codes for CASSPGQGRSEAFF. This chain connects TRBV18 to TRBJ1-1, with 9 bases aligning to TRBD1. CDR1 and CDR2 (germline): KGHSH, LQKENI. The CDR3 runs to 14 residues. J was trimmed by 6 bases and V by 3 bases; bases with no gene match: 5. The complete variable domain, with remaining parts taken from reference TRBV18 and TRBJ1-1, reads NAGVMQNPRHLVRRRGQEARLRCSPMKGHSHVYWYRQLPEEGLKFMVYLQKENIIDESGMPKERFSAEFPKEGPSILRIQQVVRGDSAAYFCASSPGQGRSEAFFGQGTRLTVV.

Here the CDR3 reads CATSDTGTSGNEQFF. The CDR3 DNA reads as TGTGCCACCAGTGATACCGGGACTAGCGGAAATGAGCAGTTCTTC. The chain recombines TRBV24-1 with TRBJ2-1, with 11 bases identical to TRBD2. Germline CDR1 reads KGHDR; CDR2 reads SFDVKD. The V gene end was trimmed by 3 bases and the J gene end by 7 bases; junction bases not matched to a gene: 4. The CDR3 sequence is 15 residues long.

The chain employs TRBV4-3 and TRBJ2-7, with TRBD1 matching 8 bases. This CDR3 region has 16 residues. J gave up 5 bases and V 1 base, and 10 bases lay outside the gene matches. Germline V gene sequence: CDR1 LGHNA, CDR2 YSLEER. In DNA form, the CDR3 reads TGCGCCAGCAGCCAAGCCCGAAGACAGGGGAAACACGAGCAGTACTTC. Its protein product is CASSQARRQGKHEQYF.

The rearrangement joins TRBV7-8 to TRBJ1-2; 10 nucleotides agree with TRBD1. V was clipped by 2 bases and J by 8 bases; unmatched bases: 14. This CDR3 has 17 amino acids. Germline loops: CDR1 SGHVS, CDR2 FQNEAQ. The CDR3 spells CASSLQRDRGGEVGYTF. Here the CDR3 DNA reads TGTGCCAGCAGCTTACAGCGGGACAGGGGAGGAGAAGTAGGCTACACCTTC.

The gene calls are TRBV5-1 and TRBJ2-7; D gene ambiguous. V was clipped by 0 bases and J by 1 base, with 8 bases between them. Germline V gene data show CDR1 as SGHRS and CDR2 as YFSETQ. This CDR3 is built from 14 residues. This chain's CDR3 is CASSLGADSYEQYF. As DNA, the CDR3 is TGCGCCAGCAGCTTGGGGGCAGATTCCTACGAGCAGTACTTC.

The chain recombines TRBV7-2 with TRBJ2-5; tentative D call: TRBD2 (6 bases). Trimming pared 6 bases from V and 2 bases from J, leaving 13 bases between. The CDR3 sequence is 14 residues long. Looked up from germline, CDR1 is SGHTA and CDR2 is FQGNSA. The CDR3: CASSGDWGQETQYF. The CDR3 DNA reads as TGTGCCAGCAGTGGGGACTGGGGGCAAGAGACCCAGTACTTC.

The V and J genes are TRBV7-9 and TRBJ2-3; 13 nucleotides match TRBD2. The CDR3 consists of 18 residues. Per the germline V gene, CDR1 is SEHNR and CDR2 is FQNEAQ (reference sequence). With 4 bases clipped from V and 7 bases from J, the junction kept 14 bases outside the gene matches. The CDR3, as DNA: TGTGCCAGCAGCTCATGGGGACTAGCGGGAACAACCTCTTATACGCAGTATTTT. Translated: CASSSWGLAGTTSYTQYF.

The chain joins TRBV20-1 to TRBJ2-1; 7 nucleotides agree with TRBD1. Germline V gene data show CDR1 as DFQATT and CDR2 as SNEGSKA (reference sequence). With 3 bases clipped from V and 4 bases from J, the junction kept 6 bases outside the gene matches. This CDR3 contains 14 residues. The CDR3 region is CSASRGQTYNEQFF. CDR3 DNA sequence: TGCAGTGCTAGTCGGGGACAGACATACAATGAGCAGTTCTTC.

This sequence joins TRBV7-9 and TRBJ2-1; 8 bases agree with TRBD1. The CDR3 totals 13 residues. The germline CDR1 and CDR2 sequences are SEHNR and FQNEAQ (reference sequence). V dropped 5 bases and J dropped 7; count of bases not matched to a gene: 4. This CDR3 reads CASSDTGGNEQFF. The CDR3 DNA reads TGTGCCAGCAGCGATACAGGGGGGAATGAGCAGTTCTTC.

V gene TRBV10-3 combines with J gene TRBJ2-1; 9 bases align to TRBD2. The trim removed 3 bases at V and 7 bases at J, leaving 10 bases unmatched. The germline V gene encodes CDR1 ENHRY and CDR2 SYGVKD. There are 16 residues in the CDR3. The chain's CDR3 is CAISESGGRASNEQFF. Written as DNA, the CDR3 is TGTGCCATCAGTGAATCGGGCGGGAGGGCCTCTAATGAGCAGTTCTTC.

The gene calls are TRBV3-1 (or the pseudogene TRBV3-2) and TRBJ2-1; D perhaps matches TRBD2 (6 bases). Trimming stripped 4 bases from V and 9 bases from J, with 7 bases between. Germline CDR1 reads LGHDT; CDR2 reads YNNKEL (reference sequence). This CDR3 has 11 residues. CDR3 region: CASSLGGEQFF. CDR3 in DNA: TGTGCCAGCAGCCTCGGGGGTGAGCAGTTCTTC.

This chain connects TRBV13 to TRBJ2-7, with D tentatively TRBD1 (5 bases). Trimming stripped 5 bases from V and 4 bases from J, with 12 bases between. This CDR3 has 13 amino acids. CDR1 is PRHDT, CDR2 FYEKMQ, per germline (reference sequence). The CDR3 DNA reads as TGTGCCAGCAGCCCCGGACAATCATACGAGCAGTACTTC. Translation gives CASSPGQSYEQYF.

The V gene is TRBV2, the J gene TRBJ2-7; TRBD1 matches 8 bases. V was clipped by 1 base and J by 1 base; unmatched bases: 0. This CDR3 spans 14 amino acids. The germline V gene encodes CDR1 SNHLY and CDR2 FYNNEI. The CDR3 loop reads CASSEGTGSYEQYV. CDR3 nucleotides: TGTGCCAGCAGTGAAGGGACAGGGTCCTACGAGCAGTACGTC.

This clone was observed once. This chain joins TRBV5-6 and TRBJ2-2, with 8 bases that match TRBD2. This CDR3 is built from 14 residues. Trimming at V came to 2 bases and at J to 6 bases, leaving 3 bases not matched to a gene. CDR1 and CDR2 from the germline V gene are SGHDT and YYEEEE. The CDR3 DNA sequence: TGTGCCAGCAGCTTCTCGGGGGGGCCCGGGGAGCTGTTTTTT. This codes for CASSFSGGPGELFF.

The gene calls are TRBV15 and TRBJ1-2; 12 bases line up with TRBD1. Germline V gene data show CDR1 as LNHNV and CDR2 as YYDKDF (reference sequence). The CDR3 totals 15 residues. The J segment lost 8 bases and the V segment lost 3 bases, leaving 7 bases of the junction unmatched. CDR3 sequence: CATSREGQGARGYTF. The CDR3, as DNA: TGTGCCACCAGCAGGGAGGGACAGGGGGCGCGAGGCTACACCTTC.

V is TRBV19 and J is TRBJ2-1; 8 bases match TRBD2. J was trimmed by 9 bases and V by 5 bases; bases with no gene match: 15. In germline, CDR1 is LNHDA, CDR2 SQIVND (reference sequence). The CDR3 sequence is 16 residues long. CDR3: CASSLRPGLVGPEQFF. The CDR3 region has the DNA TGTGCCAGTAGTCTCCGTCCGGGACTAGTGGGCCCTGAGCAGTTCTTC.

This chain joins TRBV7-2 and TRBJ2-1, with 7 bases lining up with TRBD2. This CDR3 contains 14 residues. The germline CDR1 and CDR2 sequences are SGHTA and FQGNSA. V lost 5 bases, J lost 7 bases, and 8 bases stayed unmatched. CDR3 sequence (DNA): TGTGCCAGCAGCCCGAGGCCGCGGGGGAATGAGCAGTTCTTC. Translating it yields CASSPRPRGNEQFF.

V gene TRBV9 combines with J gene TRBJ2-7; 13 bases are a match to TRBD2. The CDR3 runs 20 residues. Germline V gene sequence: CDR1 SGDLS, CDR2 YYNGEE. Trimming cost V 0 bases and J 1 base; bases outside gene matches: 13. The chain's CDR3 is CASSVEGGTSGTQASYEQYV. DNA for the CDR3: TGTGCCAGCAGCGTAGAGGGGGGGACTAGCGGGACGCAGGCATCCTACGAGCAGTACGTC.

The rearrangement links TRBV27 to TRBJ2-1, with TRBD2 matching over 8 bases. CDR3 size: 18 residues. With V trimmed by 5 bases and J by 7 bases, 19 bases remained unmatched. In germline, CDR1 is MNHEY, CDR2 SMNVEV (reference sequence). The CDR3 DNA is TGTGCCAGCAGTCCCCTGGCCGGGACTAGACCGGAGGGGAATGAGCAGTTCTTC. It encodes CASSPLAGTRPEGNEQFF.

V gene TRBV4-2 combines with J gene TRBJ2-2; perhaps TRBD1 as D (5 bases). With 1 base removed from V and 3 bases from J, the gap between germline ends came to 12 bases. The germline gives CDR1 LGHNA, CDR2 YNFKEQ. CDR3 size: 16 residues. CDR3 DNA: TGTGCCAGCAGCCAAGGGGGCGAATACTACACCGGGGAGCTGTTTTTT. Residues: CASSQGGEYYTGELFF.

The chain joins TRBV10-3 to TRBJ2-2; D possibly corresponds to TRBD2 (6 bases). V lost 2 bases and J 3 bases, leaving 13 bases between the germline ends. The CDR3 length is 16 residues. Per the germline V gene, CDR1 is ENHRY and CDR2 is SYGVKD. In nucleotides, the CDR3 is TGTGCCATCAGTGAGCAAGGAGGAGGGGACACCGGGGAGCTGTTTTTT. The encoded protein is CAISEQGGGDTGELFF.